Listed here are 21 T cell receptor beta chains from one sample, sequenced in a study of cytomegalovirus exposure and HLA in healthy donors. Vbeta (60) and Jbeta (13) primers were used in the PCR. The table came from immunoSEQ multiplex PCR; TCRdb's copy has only in-frame clones and leaves some out. The profile shows around 140,000 clones, roughly 80% of them singletons. Sequenced: PBMCs. Receptor source: a female donor in good health and CMV-seronegative.

The rearrangement joins TRBV29-1 to TRBJ2-7; TRBD1 agrees at 8 bases. The CDR3 runs to 16 residues. Per germline, CDR1 SQVTM and CDR2 ANQGSEA. Losses at the gene ends were 3 bases for V and 0 bases for J; bases not matched to a gene: 10. The CDR3 loop is CSVEETGEVSSYEQYF. The CDR3 DNA sequence: TGCAGCGTTGAGGAGACAGGGGAAGTTAGCTCCTACGAGCAGTACTTC.

The chain uses TRBV27 and TRBJ2-1; 12 nucleotides agree with TRBD2. V shed 6 bases, J shed 3 bases, and the junction held 9 bases outside the gene matches. CDR3 length equals 17 residues. Looked up from germline, CDR1 is MNHEY and CDR2 is SMNVEV (reference sequence). CDR3 protein: CASSLRLAGVIYNEQFF. CDR3 coding DNA: TGTGCCAGCAGCCTGCGACTAGCGGGGGTAATCTACAATGAGCAGTTCTTC.

The rearrangement joins TRBV6-5 to TRBJ1-4; D ambiguous. The CDR3 loop spans 13 amino acids. V was clipped by 5 bases and J by 16 bases, with 20 bases between them. The germline V gene encodes CDR1 MNHEY and CDR2 SVGAGI. CDR3 nucleotide sequence: TGTGCCAGCAGTGAAGATCCGGGAGCCCAGCGGTTTTTT. This sequence encodes CASSEDPGAQRFF.

The chain employs TRBV5-1 and TRBJ1-2; 7 bases align to TRBD1. The CDR3 has 12 amino acids. Per germline, CDR1 SGHRS and CDR2 YFSETQ. V dropped 3 bases and J dropped 8; count of bases not matched to a gene: 4. CDR3: CASSSNRGGYTF. Written as DNA, the CDR3 is TGCGCCAGCAGCTCAAACAGGGGCGGCTACACCTTC.

V gene TRBV9 combines with J gene TRBJ2-3, with 8 bases lining up with TRBD2. Trimming at V came to 4 bases and at J to 7 bases, leaving 8 bases not matched to a gene. CDR3 length: 14 amino acids. The V gene's germline CDR1 is SGDLS and CDR2 YYNGEE. The CDR3: CASSTERGRNTQYF. The DNA of the CDR3 is TGTGCCAGCAGCACGGAGCGGGGGCGAAATACGCAGTATTTT.

For this clone: In the same sample, other DNA sequences code for this CDR3. The chain carries TRBV28 and TRBJ1-1; D call uncertain. The ends were cut back, 5 bases at V and 3 bases at J, with 16 bases in the middle. Germline V gene sequence: CDR1 MDHEN, CDR2 SYDVKM. This CDR3 has 15 amino acids. CDR3 nucleotides: TGTGCCAGCAGTCCCCCGGGTGCGTGGGACACTGAAGCTTTCTTT. This gives the protein CASSPPGAWDTEAFF.

The chain uses TRBV5-4 and TRBJ2-5; weak D call: TRBD1 (6 bases). Germline CDR1 SGHNT, CDR2 YYREEE (reference sequence). Trimming cost V 4 bases and J 3 bases, with 13 bases left between them. CDR3 length: 14 amino acids. For the CDR3, the DNA is TGTGCCAGCAGCCCGACCGGGACAAAAGAGACCCAGTACTTC. Its translation is CASSPTGTKETQYF.

The genes are TRBV9 and TRBJ2-7, with D maybe TRBD1 (5 bases). Germline assignment: CDR1 SGDLS and CDR2 YYNGEE. The CDR3 loop spans 15 amino acids. The V end lost 2 bases, the J end lost 3 bases, and 15 bases lay between the germline ends. This chain's CDR3 is CASSVAQGRGYEQYF. As DNA, the CDR3 is TGTGCCAGCAGCGTGGCCCAGGGAAGAGGCTACGAGCAGTACTTC.

The gene calls are TRBV19 and TRBJ1-4, with D unclear. The germline V gene has CDR1 LNHDA and CDR2 SQIVND (reference sequence). There are 14 residues in the CDR3. V was trimmed by 10 bases and J by 0 bases, leaving 12 bases between them. CDR3 sequence: CATGVYTTNEKLFF. DNA of the CDR3: TGTGCCACTGGAGTCTACACAACTAATGAAAAACTGTTTTTT.

This chain joins TRBV2 and TRBJ2-1, with 12 bases aligning to TRBD2. The CDR3 loop spans 16 amino acids. CDR1 and CDR2 from the germline V gene are SNHLY and FYNNEI. V dropped 4 bases and J dropped 10; count of bases not matched to a gene: 11. In DNA, the CDR3 is TGTGCCAGCAGTGTAGAGATAAGACTAGCGGGGGCCGAGCAGTTCTTC. Its protein product is CASSVEIRLAGAEQFF. The complete variable domain, with remaining parts taken from reference TRBV2 and TRBJ2-1, reads EPEVTQTPSHQVTQMGQEVILRCVPISNHLYFYWYRQILGQKVEFLVSFYNNEISEKSEIFDDQFSVERPDGSNFTLKIRSTKLEDSAMYFCASSVEIRLAGAEQFFGPGTRLTVL.

The V and J genes are TRBV5-6 and TRBJ2-7; 8 nucleotides line up with TRBD1. The CDR3 totals 14 residues. Germline values: CDR1 SGHDT, CDR2 YYEEEE. The V gene end was trimmed by 5 bases and the J gene end by 2 bases; junction bases not matched to a gene: 6. CDR3 sequence: CASRMGQATYEQYF. As DNA, the CDR3 is TGTGCCAGCAGAATGGGACAGGCGACCTACGAGCAGTACTTC.

This chain links TRBV7-2 with TRBJ1-5; no reliable D call. The CDR3 totals 13 residues. Germline values: CDR1 SGHTA, CDR2 FQGNSA. Between the trimmed V and J ends, which lost 2 bases and 3 bases, there was a span of 5 bases. CDR3 loop: CASSLNFNQPQHF. In DNA, the CDR3 is TGTGCCAGCAGCTTAAACTTCAATCAGCCCCAGCATTTT.

The chain employs TRBV27 and TRBJ2-2; D may be TRBD1 (6 bases). The V gene lost 10 bases and the J gene lost 4 bases, with 13 bases spanning the gap. Germline V CDR1 and CDR2: MNHEY, SMNVEV (reference sequence). This CDR3 is 13 amino acids long. CDR3: CATRTVVTGELFF. CDR3 DNA: TGTGCCACCCGGACAGTGGTCACCGGGGAGCTGTTTTTT.

J is TRBJ2-1 and V is TRBV10-3; D unclear. In germline, CDR1 is ENHRY, CDR2 SYGVKD. The CDR3 runs to 14 residues. Trimming removed 0 bases from V and 7 bases from J, with 10 bases in between. This CDR3 is CAISESNSINEQFF. For the CDR3, the DNA is TGTGCCATCAGTGAGTCGAACAGCATTAATGAGCAGTTCTTC.

J is TRBJ2-1 and V is TRBV2, with 9 bases identical to TRBD2. The junction had 6 bases not matched to a gene; V was cut back by 3 bases and J by 6 bases. CDR1 and CDR2 (germline): SNHLY, FYNNEI. CDR3 length: 15 residues. The CDR3 coding sequence is TGTGCCAGCAGTGAGACTAGCGGTTCTCTCAATGAGCAGTTCTTC. Encoded protein: CASSETSGSLNEQFF.

The chain links TRBV6-4 to TRBJ1-2; 9 bases align to TRBD1. This CDR3 is built from 15 residues. Losses at the gene ends were 5 bases for V and 12 bases for J; bases not matched to a gene: 16. Germline V gene lookup returns CDR1 MRHNA and CDR2 SNTAGT. The CDR3 nucleotides read TGTGCCAGCAGTCGTACAGGGGGCGCGCCTCGCCCCCACACCTTC. Translating gives CASSRTGGAPRPHTF.

The V call is TRBV7-8, the J call TRBJ2-2, with 8 bases lining up with TRBD1. The CDR3 has 17 amino acids. V dropped 10 bases and J dropped 2; count of bases not matched to a gene: 15. The V gene's germline CDR1 is SGHVS and CDR2 FQNEAQ. The CDR3 DNA is TGTGCCACTAGCAGACTTCCAGGACAGGGAAACACCGGGGAGCTGTTTTTT. It translates to CATSRLPGQGNTGELFF.

The sample holds one count of this clone. The chain joins TRBV25-1 to TRBJ2-1; the D gene is possibly TRBD1 (5 bases). CDR3 length equals 14 residues. Trimming took 0 bases from V and 6 from J, leaving 9 bases between them. Looked up from germline, CDR1 is MGHDK and CDR2 is SYGVNS. CDR3 amino acids: CASSEYGRVNEQFF. The DNA for the CDR3 is TGTGCCAGCAGTGAATATGGCAGGGTCAATGAGCAGTTCTTC.

The gene calls are TRBV30 and TRBJ1-5; possible D gene TRBD1, 5 bases. CDR3 length: 14 residues. CDR1 GTSNPN and CDR2 SVGIG come from the germline V gene (reference sequence). V was cut by 1 base and J by 3 bases, with 10 bases left in between. The CDR3 coding sequence is TGTGCCTGGAGTGGTGGGACTTTCAATCAGCCCCAGCATTTT. Amino acid sequence: CAWSGGTFNQPQHF.

CDR3 sequence (DNA): TGCGCCAGCAGCTTAACTAGCGGGGGGTCCCCCTACGAGCAGTACTTC. It codes for CASSLTSGGSPYEQYF. The chain couples TRBV5-1 to TRBJ2-7; 12 bases match TRBD2. Germline CDR1 and CDR2: SGHRS and YFSETQ. This CDR3 comprises 16 residues. With 2 bases clipped from V and 2 bases from J, the junction kept 5 bases outside the gene matches.

The rearrangement links TRBV27 to TRBJ1-4; 7 positions agree with TRBD1. The V segment lost 5 bases and the J segment 5 bases; nucleotides outside the gene matches: 8. The CDR3 totals 15 residues. Germline V gene data show CDR1 as MNHEY and CDR2 as SMNVEV (reference sequence). The CDR3 DNA reads TGTGCCAGCAGTATGACAGGGCTCCAGAATGAAAAACTGTTTTTT. Residues: CASSMTGLQNEKLFF.